Listed here are 18 T cell receptor beta chains from one sample, sequenced in a study of Ad26.COV2.S vaccination and SARS-CoV-2 variants. Method: immunoSEQ multiplex PCR; TCRdb's copy keeps in-frame clones and lacks some. The sample carries roughly 420,000 clones, approximately 87% recorded once. Noted treatment: 15 to 20 received Ad26.COV2.S at low or high dose, single or two shots; 5 received placebo; per-sample allocation not given. Day 63 following the first vaccine or placebo injection was when the samples were taken. The specimen was peripheral blood, collected in a trial of Ad26.COV2.S vaccine versus placebo. These receptors came from a person between 18 and 65 years old who received the Ad26.COV2.S COVID-19 vaccine or a placebo.

The chain links TRBV7-9 to TRBJ2-1; TRBD1 matches at 10 bases. This CDR3 contains 16 residues. With 0 bases clipped from V and 9 bases from J, the junction kept 8 bases outside the gene matches. From germline, CDR1 is SEHNR and CDR2 FQNEAQ (reference sequence). The CDR3 DNA is TGTGCCAGCAGCTTAGCTGGGACAGGGGCTGGGGGTGAGCAGTTCTTC. Its translation is CASSLAGTGAGGEQFF.

This clone came up a few times. The chain has TRBV7-3 and TRBJ2-1; perhaps D is TRBD1 or TRBD2 (5 bases each). V was pared by 1 base and J by 8 bases, with 9 bases between. In germline, CDR1 is SGHTA, CDR2 FQGTGA. This CDR3 contains 13 residues. The CDR3 DNA reads as TGTGCCAGCAGCTTAAGTAGGGGACATGAGCAGTTCTTC. It translates to CASSLSRGHEQFF.

This chain uses TRBV29-1 with TRBJ2-7, with D unresolved. Between the trimmed V and J ends, which lost 7 bases and 5 bases, there was a span of 15 bases. Per the germline V gene, CDR1 is SQVTM and CDR2 is ANQGSEA. The CDR3 runs to 12 residues. CDR3 nucleotides: TGCAGCGCTGCCGCAGGCACCGACGAGCAGTACTTC. It codes for CSAAAGTDEQYF.

This chain links TRBV5-1 with TRBJ2-3; 8 bases align to TRBD1. The CDR3 is 16 amino acids. CDR1 and CDR2 (germline): SGHRS, YFSETQ. The junction had 7 bases not matched to a gene; V was cut back by 0 bases and J by 4 bases. CDR3 DNA sequence: TGCGCCAGCAGCTTGGCAGGGGGCCCCTGGCCAGATACGCAGTATTTT. Its protein product is CASSLAGGPWPDTQYF.

This clone was detected a few times. V gene TRBV19 combines with J gene TRBJ2-5; no firm D call. V lost 1 base to trimming and J lost 3 bases, with 18 bases between them. Germline CDR1 is LNHDA and CDR2 is SQIVND (reference sequence). The CDR3 has 17 residues. This CDR3 is CASSIGGAQVYEETQYF. The CDR3 DNA is TGTGCCAGTAGTATAGGTGGAGCCCAGGTGTACGAAGAGACCCAGTACTTC.

The chain employs TRBV7-9 and TRBJ2-1; TRBD1 aligns across 7 bases. The CDR3 runs 16 residues. The V gene's germline CDR1 is SEHNR and CDR2 FQNEAQ (reference sequence). After removal of 4 bases from V and 6 bases from J, the junction contained 12 bases not matched to a gene. CDR3 coding DNA: TGTGCCAGCAGCTCCGCCCCACAGGGGCTTCGCAATGAGCAGTTCTTC. Protein product: CASSSAPQGLRNEQFF.

V gene TRBV11-2 combines with J gene TRBJ2-7; TRBD1 aligns across 7 bases. The V and J ends lost 5 bases and 0 bases, in that order; junction bases with no gene match: 7. Germline lookup yields CDR1 SGHAT and CDR2 FQNNGV. The CDR3 extends over 15 amino acids. CDR3: CASSRPGTASYEQYF. As DNA, the CDR3 is TGTGCCAGCAGCCGTCCGGGGACAGCCTCCTACGAGCAGTACTTC.

The chain employs TRBV5-1 and TRBJ1-3; D is possibly TRBD1 (5 bases). The CDR3 sequence is 15 residues long. CDR1 and CDR2 (germline): SGHRS, YFSETQ. Trimming pared 0 bases from V and 4 bases from J, leaving 11 bases between. As DNA, the CDR3 is TGCGCCAGCAGCTTGGGTGGGGGACGGGGAAACACCATATATTTT. Translating it yields CASSLGGGRGNTIYF.

The J gene is TRBJ1-2, the V gene TRBV27; D ambiguous. The V gene's germline CDR1 is MNHEY and CDR2 SMNVEV (reference sequence). There are 11 residues in the CDR3. V shed 6 bases and J shed 5 bases, with 7 bases lying between them. The CDR3 here is CASSHGYGYTF. In nucleotides, the CDR3 is TGTGCCAGCAGCCACGGGTATGGCTACACCTTC.

The rearrangement joins TRBV6-2 or TRBV6-3 to TRBJ1-6; TRBD1 matches at 9 bases. There are 15 residues in the CDR3. Looked up from germline, CDR1 is MNHEY and CDR2 is SVGEGT. V shed 6 bases and J 5 bases; nucleotides not matched to a gene: 5. CDR3 residues: CASSRGQGNNSPLHF. In DNA, the CDR3 is TGTGCCAGCAGCCGCGGACAGGGGAATAATTCACCCCTCCACTTT.

The rearrangement uses TRBV27 and TRBJ2-2; D unclear. Germline CDR1 is MNHEY and CDR2 is SMNVEV (reference sequence). This CDR3 has 14 residues. V was pared by 3 bases and J by 1 base, with 6 bases between. The CDR3 region has the DNA TGTGCCAGCAGTTTCTCTGTGAACACCGGGGAGCTGTTTTTT. Translation: CASSFSVNTGELFF.

The count of this clone is one. This chain links TRBV11-3 with TRBJ2-1; D gene ambiguous. In germline, CDR1 is SGHNT, CDR2 YENEEA. This CDR3 is 14 amino acids long. V was shortened by 1 base and J by 9 bases, with 13 bases between the two germline ends. The CDR3 loop reads CASSLGAQDGEQFF. The CDR3 DNA reads as TGTGCCAGCAGCTTAGGCGCCCAGGACGGTGAGCAGTTCTTC.

This chain joins TRBV20-1 and TRBJ1-6; D is uncertain. This CDR3 is 17 amino acids long. V lost 3 bases, J lost 0 bases, and 15 bases lay in between. Looked up from germline, CDR1 is DFQATT and CDR2 is SNEGSKA (reference sequence). In nucleotides, the CDR3 is TGCAGTGCTAGTAAGGGCCCTTCCAGCTCCTATAATTCACCCCTCCACTTT. Translating gives CSASKGPSSSYNSPLHF.

The chain employs TRBV20-1 and TRBJ2-3; 7 bases align to TRBD2. The V and J ends lost 7 bases and 6 bases, in that order; junction bases with no gene match: 4. This CDR3 region has 11 residues. Germline values: CDR1 DFQATT, CDR2 SNEGSKA (reference sequence). The CDR3 sequence: CSGPAGDTQYF. CDR3 sequence (DNA): TGCAGTGGGCCAGCGGGGGATACGCAGTATTTT.

This clone was observed a single time. The rearrangement links TRBV15 to TRBJ2-5; no reliable D call. Deletions cut 6 bases from V and 3 bases from J, with 11 bases between. The CDR3 is 13 amino acids. Germline CDR1 reads LNHNV; CDR2 reads YYDKDF (reference sequence). The CDR3 spells CATRQALEETQYF. CDR3 nucleotide sequence: TGTGCCACCAGACAAGCCTTGGAAGAGACCCAGTACTTC.

The V call is TRBV7-2, the J call TRBJ2-5; 13 bases map to TRBD2. This CDR3 spans 18 amino acids. The germline V gene encodes CDR1 SGHTA and CDR2 FQGNSA. Trimming removed 5 bases from V and 4 bases from J; junction bases left unmatched: 13. The CDR3 sequence is CASSRTHPTSGGGETQYF. CDR3 coding DNA: TGTGCCAGCAGCCGGACGCACCCAACTAGCGGGGGGGGAGAGACCCAGTACTTC. The variable domain in full, completed from reference TRBV7-2 and TRBJ2-5, reads GAGVSQSPSNKVTEKGKDVELRCDPISGHTALYWYRQSLGQGLEFLIYFQGNSAPDKSGLPSDRFSAERTGGSVSTLTIQRTQQEDSAVYLCASSRTHPTSGGGETQYFGPGTRLLVL.

The V and J genes are TRBV5-6 and TRBJ2-3, with D unresolved. Germline values: CDR1 SGHDT, CDR2 YYEEEE. The CDR3 totals 18 residues. Trimming removed 4 bases from V and 3 bases from J, with 24 bases in between. As DNA, the CDR3 is TGTGCCAGCAGCCCGACTCGAGATTCTTTTCTCTGGACAGATACGCAGTATTTT. It is translated as CASSPTRDSFLWTDTQYF.

V and J are TRBV19 and TRBJ2-5, with TRBD1 identical over 7 bases. V lost 5 bases to trimming and J lost 0 bases; unmatched junction nucleotides: 3. This CDR3 is built from 14 residues. CDR1 and CDR2 from the germline V gene are LNHDA and SQIVND (reference sequence). CDR3 residues: CASSLTGDQETQYF. CDR3 nucleotide sequence: TGTGCCAGTAGTTTAACAGGGGACCAAGAGACCCAGTACTTC.